This TCR beta chain was profiled in a study of metastatic and nonmetastatic thyroid tumors. Study summary: Repertoire comparison spanned blood and tumor or nodule tissue of malignant and benign thyroid patients.

On this clone: Its antigen is unknown.

Treatment of any kind had been given to no patient before thyroid surgery. Study-wide findings and caveats: A significant increase in TCR beta diversity was reportedly seen in malignant thyroid tumors relative to benign nodules, in blood and tumor.

Original processing notes: Using the CDR3 differences seen across clinicopathological groups, the authors built a distant-metastasis classifier for papillary thyroid cancer, which was meant to discriminate distant-metastatic patients. With MiXCR, TCRdb called clones anew from the PCR reads. The V and J calls here are based on TCRdb, not the publication. The sample shows roughly 40,000 clones, approximately 24% of them seen only once. Germline-derived CDR1 and CDR2 are MNHNS and SASEGT. The CDR3 contains 16 residues. V was cut by 6 bases and J by 6 bases, with 24 bases left in between. The sequenced sample consisted of tumor tissue. The TCR was taken from a female donor with papillary thyroid cancer or a benign thyroid nodule (not recorded which). Some clones in this sample may be carry-over from other donors' samples. V gene TRBV6-1 combines with J gene TRBJ2-7; D possibly matches TRBD1 or TRBD2 (5 bases each). The DNA of the CDR3 is TGTGCCAGCAGACCACAGGCCTGGGGGATCGATAGCGAGCAGTACTTC. Its translation: CASRPQAWGIDSEQYF.